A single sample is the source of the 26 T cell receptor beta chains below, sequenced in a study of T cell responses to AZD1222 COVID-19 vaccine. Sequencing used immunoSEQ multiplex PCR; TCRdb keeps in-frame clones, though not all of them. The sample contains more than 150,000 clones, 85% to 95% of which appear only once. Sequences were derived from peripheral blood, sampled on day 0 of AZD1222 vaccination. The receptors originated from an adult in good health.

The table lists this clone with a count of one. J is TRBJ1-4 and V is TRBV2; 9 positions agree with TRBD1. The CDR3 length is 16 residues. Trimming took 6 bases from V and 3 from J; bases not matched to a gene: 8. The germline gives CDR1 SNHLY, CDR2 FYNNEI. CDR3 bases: TGTGCCAGCAGAGACTCACAGGGGGCGTCTAATGAAAAACTGTTTTTT. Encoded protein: CASRDSQGASNEKLFF.

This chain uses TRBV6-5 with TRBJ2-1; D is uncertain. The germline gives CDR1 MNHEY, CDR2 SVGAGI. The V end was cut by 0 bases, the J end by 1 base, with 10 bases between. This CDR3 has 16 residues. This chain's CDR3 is CASSYSSDESYNEQFF. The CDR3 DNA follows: TGTGCCAGCAGTTACTCGAGCGATGAGTCCTACAATGAGCAGTTCTTC.

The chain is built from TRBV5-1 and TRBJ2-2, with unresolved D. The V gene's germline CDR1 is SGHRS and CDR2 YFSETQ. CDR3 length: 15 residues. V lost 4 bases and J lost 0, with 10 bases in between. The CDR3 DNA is TGCGCCAGCAGCCCCTGGGCCCCGAACACCGGGGAGCTGTTTTTT. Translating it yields CASSPWAPNTGELFF.

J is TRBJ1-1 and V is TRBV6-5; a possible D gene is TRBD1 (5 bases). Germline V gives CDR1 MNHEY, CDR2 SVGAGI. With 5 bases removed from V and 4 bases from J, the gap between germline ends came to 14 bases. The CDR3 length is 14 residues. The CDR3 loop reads CASSHVSGSTEAFF. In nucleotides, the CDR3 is TGTGCCAGCAGTCATGTGTCAGGGAGCACTGAAGCTTTCTTT.

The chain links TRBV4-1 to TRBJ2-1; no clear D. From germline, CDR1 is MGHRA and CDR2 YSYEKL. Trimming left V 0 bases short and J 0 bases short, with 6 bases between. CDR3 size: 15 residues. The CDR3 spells CASSQDTVSYNEQFF. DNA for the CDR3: TGCGCCAGCAGCCAAGATACCGTCTCCTACAATGAGCAGTTCTTC.

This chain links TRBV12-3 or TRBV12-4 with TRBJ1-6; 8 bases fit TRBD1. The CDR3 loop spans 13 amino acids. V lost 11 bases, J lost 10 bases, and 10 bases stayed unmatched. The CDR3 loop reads CAPSDRADSPLHF. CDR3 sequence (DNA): TGTGCCCCATCGGACAGGGCGGACTCACCCCTCCACTTT.

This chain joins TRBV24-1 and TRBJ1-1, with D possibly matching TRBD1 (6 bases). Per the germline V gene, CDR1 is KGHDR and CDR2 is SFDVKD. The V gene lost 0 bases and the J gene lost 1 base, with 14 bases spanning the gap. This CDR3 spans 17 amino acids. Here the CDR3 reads CATSDLTKGQSNTEAFF. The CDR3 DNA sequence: TGTGCCACCAGTGATTTGACTAAGGGACAATCGAACACTGAAGCTTTCTTT.

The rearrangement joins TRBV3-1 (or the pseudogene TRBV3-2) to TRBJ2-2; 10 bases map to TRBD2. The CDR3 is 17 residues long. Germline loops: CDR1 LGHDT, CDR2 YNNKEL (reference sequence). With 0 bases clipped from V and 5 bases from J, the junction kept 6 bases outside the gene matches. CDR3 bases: TGTGCCAGCAGCCAAGACTCTAGCGGGAGACGGACCGGGGAGCTGTTTTTT. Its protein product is CASSQDSSGRRTGELFF.

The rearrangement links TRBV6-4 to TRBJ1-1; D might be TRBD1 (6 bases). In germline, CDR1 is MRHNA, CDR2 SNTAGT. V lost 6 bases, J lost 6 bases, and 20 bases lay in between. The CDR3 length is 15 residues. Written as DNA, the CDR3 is TGTGCCAGCAGGGAAGAGGCCAGGGGCCTCTCTGAAGCTTTCTTT. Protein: CASREEARGLSEAFF.

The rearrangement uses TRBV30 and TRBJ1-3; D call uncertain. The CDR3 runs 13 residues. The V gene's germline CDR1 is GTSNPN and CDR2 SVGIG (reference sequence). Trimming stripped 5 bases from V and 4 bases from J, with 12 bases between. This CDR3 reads CAWFGERGNTIYF. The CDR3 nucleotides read TGTGCCTGGTTCGGAGAGAGAGGAAACACCATATATTTT.

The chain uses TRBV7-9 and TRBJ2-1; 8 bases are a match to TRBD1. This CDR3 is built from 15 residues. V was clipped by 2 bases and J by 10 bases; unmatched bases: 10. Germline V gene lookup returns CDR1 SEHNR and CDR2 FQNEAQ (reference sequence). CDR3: CASSLMDRVPREQFF. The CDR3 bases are TGTGCCAGCAGCTTAATGGACAGGGTACCACGGGAGCAGTTCTTC.

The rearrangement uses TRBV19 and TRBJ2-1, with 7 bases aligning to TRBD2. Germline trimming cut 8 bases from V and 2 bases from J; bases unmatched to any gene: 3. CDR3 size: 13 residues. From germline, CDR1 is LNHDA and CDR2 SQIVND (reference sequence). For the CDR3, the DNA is TGTGCCAGTCAACGGGGGGCCTACAATGAGCAGTTCTTC. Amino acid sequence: CASQRGAYNEQFF.

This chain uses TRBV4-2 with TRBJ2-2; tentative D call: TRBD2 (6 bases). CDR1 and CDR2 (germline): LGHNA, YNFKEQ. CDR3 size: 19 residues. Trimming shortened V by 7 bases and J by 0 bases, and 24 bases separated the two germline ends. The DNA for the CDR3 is TGTGCCAGCATTCACATCATGGGGGGTTCGTCTCCGAACACCGGGGAGCTGTTTTTT. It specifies CASIHIMGGSSPNTGELFF.

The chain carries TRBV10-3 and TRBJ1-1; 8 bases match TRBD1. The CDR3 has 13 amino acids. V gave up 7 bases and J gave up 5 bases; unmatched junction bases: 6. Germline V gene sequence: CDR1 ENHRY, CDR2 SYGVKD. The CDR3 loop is CAITRGQATEAFF. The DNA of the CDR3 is TGTGCCATCACCCGGGGACAGGCTACTGAAGCTTTCTTT.

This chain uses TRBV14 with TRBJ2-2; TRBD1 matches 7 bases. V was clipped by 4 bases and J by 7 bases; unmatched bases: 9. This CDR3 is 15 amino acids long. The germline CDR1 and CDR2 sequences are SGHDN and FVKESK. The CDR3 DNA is TGTGCCAGCAGCCGAAGACAGGGTAACGTCGGGGAGCTGTTTTTT. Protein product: CASSRRQGNVGELFF.

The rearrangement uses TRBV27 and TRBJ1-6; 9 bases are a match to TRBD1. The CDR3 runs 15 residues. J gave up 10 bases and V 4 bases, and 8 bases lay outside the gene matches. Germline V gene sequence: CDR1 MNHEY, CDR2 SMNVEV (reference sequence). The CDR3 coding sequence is TGTGCCAGCAGTTCGGGACAGGGAATTGACTCACCCCTCCACTTT. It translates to CASSSGQGIDSPLHF.

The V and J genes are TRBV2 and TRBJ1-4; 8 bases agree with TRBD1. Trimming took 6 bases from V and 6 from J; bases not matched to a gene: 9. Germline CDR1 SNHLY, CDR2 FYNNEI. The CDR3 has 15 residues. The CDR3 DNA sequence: TGTGCCAGCAGCACAGGGGGACCGAGTGATGAAAAACTGTTTTTT. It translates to CASSTGGPSDEKLFF.

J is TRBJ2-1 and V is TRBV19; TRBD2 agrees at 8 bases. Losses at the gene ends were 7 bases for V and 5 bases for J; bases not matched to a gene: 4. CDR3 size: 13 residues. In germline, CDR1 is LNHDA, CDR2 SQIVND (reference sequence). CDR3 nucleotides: TGTGCCAGTAAAGCGGGAGCAAACAATGAGCAGTTCTTC. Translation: CASKAGANNEQFF.

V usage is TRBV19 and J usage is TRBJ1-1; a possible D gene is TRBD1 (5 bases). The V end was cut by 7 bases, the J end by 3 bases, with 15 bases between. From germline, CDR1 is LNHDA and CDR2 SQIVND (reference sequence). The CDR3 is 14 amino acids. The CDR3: CASNKNRGDTEAFF. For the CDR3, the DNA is TGTGCCAGTAATAAAAACCGGGGGGACACTGAAGCTTTCTTT. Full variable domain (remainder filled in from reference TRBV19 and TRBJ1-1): DGGITQSPKYLFRKEGQNVTLSCEQNLNHDAMYWYRQDPGQGLRLIYYSQIVNDFQKGDIAEGYSVSREKKESFPLTVTSAQKNPTAFYLCASNKNRGDTEAFFGQGTRLTVV.

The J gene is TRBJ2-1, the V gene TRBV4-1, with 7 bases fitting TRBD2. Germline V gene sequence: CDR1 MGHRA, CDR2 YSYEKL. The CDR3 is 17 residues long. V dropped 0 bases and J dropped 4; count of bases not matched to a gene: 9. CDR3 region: CASSQEGPDGGYNEQFF. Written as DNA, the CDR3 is TGCGCCAGCAGCCAAGAAGGTCCTGACGGGGGGTACAATGAGCAGTTCTTC.

CDR3 amino acids: CASSLGPGDRGQYGYTF. CDR3 sequence (DNA): TGTGCCAGCAGCTTAGGCCCCGGGGACAGAGGCCAATATGGCTACACCTTC. The chain recombines TRBV7-2 with TRBJ1-2; TRBD1 matches at 7 bases. The germline V gene encodes CDR1 SGHTA and CDR2 FQGNSA. CDR3 length equals 17 residues. Losses at the gene ends were 1 base for V and 5 bases for J; bases not matched to a gene: 13.

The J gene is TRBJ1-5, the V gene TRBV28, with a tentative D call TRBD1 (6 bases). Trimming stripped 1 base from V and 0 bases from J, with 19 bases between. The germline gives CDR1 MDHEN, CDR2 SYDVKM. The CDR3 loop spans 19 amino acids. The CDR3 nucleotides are TGTGCCAGCAGTTTATATTTGCGAACAGGGATTTTTAGCAATCAGCCCCAGCATTTT. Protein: CASSLYLRTGIFSNQPQHF. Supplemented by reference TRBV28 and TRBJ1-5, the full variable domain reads DVKVTQSSRYLVKRTGEKVFLECVQDMDHENMFWYRQDPGLGLRLIYFSYDVKMKEKGDIPEGYSVSREKKERFSLILESASTNQTSMYLCASSLYLRTGIFSNQPQHFGDGTRLSIL.

The CDR3 sequence: CASSSPSGPSYNEQFF. DNA for the CDR3: TGTGCCAGCAGTTCCCCGTCGGGGCCCTCCTACAATGAGCAGTTCTTC. J is TRBJ2-1 and V is TRBV6-2 or TRBV6-3, with D perhaps assigned TRBD1 or TRBD2 (5 bases each). The CDR3 spans 16 residues. Germline V gene sequence: CDR1 MNHEY, CDR2 SVGEGT. V was shortened by 4 bases and J by 0 bases, with 13 bases between the two germline ends.

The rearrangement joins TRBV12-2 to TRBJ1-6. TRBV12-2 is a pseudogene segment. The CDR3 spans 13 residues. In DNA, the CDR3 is TGTGCAAGTCGCTTAGCAAATAATTCACCCCTCCACTTT. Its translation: CASRLANNSPLHF.

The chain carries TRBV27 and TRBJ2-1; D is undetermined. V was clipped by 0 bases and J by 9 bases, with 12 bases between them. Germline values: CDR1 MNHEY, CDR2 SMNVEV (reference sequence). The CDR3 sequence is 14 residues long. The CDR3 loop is CASSLSSPPGEQFF. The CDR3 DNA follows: TGTGCCAGCAGTTTATCATCCCCGCCGGGTGAGCAGTTCTTC.

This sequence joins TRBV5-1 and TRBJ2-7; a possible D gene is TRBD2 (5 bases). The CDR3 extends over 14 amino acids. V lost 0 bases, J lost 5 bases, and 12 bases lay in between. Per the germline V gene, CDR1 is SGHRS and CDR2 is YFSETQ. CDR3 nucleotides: TGCGCCAGCAGCTTGGTCCGGCTCGGGGACGAGCAGTACTTC. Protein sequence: CASSLVRLGDEQYF.